What follows describes a single TCR beta chain. Its antigen is currently unknown. The CDR3 runs to 13 residues. With V trimmed by 0 bases and J by 9 bases, 5 bases remained unmatched. Germline CDR1 and CDR2: SGHRS and YFSETQ. TCRdb ran MiXCR on the 5' RACE reads and lists one entry per CDR3 protein. Of 1.5 million to 2 million distinct CDR3 sequences listed, under 35% were seen once; the top ten hold around 0.3%. These data originate in a study of identical twins. General study findings and limits: While abundant cord blood beta clonotypes carried fewer insertions, memory repertoires showed no such pattern. Twins shared beta out-of-frame sequences in excess, but this excess was weaker.

This chain connects TRBV5-1 to TRBJ2-7, with TRBD1 matching over 8 bases. The origin of this receptor is a newborn girl in good health. The sample comprised cord blood. The CDR3 DNA reads as TGCGCCAGCAGCTTGGTGCAGGGGGCCATGCAGTACTTC. It is translated as CASSLVQGAMQYF.